The next 19 T cell receptor beta chains were all read from a single sample in a study of shared clonotypes between healthy human individuals. Positively selected for CCR7, the CD45RO-negative cells used as naive CD8 cells excluded terminally differentiated effector memory CD45RA+ cells. Sequenced by immunoSEQ multiplex PCR; TCRdb stores in-frame clones only, minus some. The sample includes approximately 2,000,000 clones, about 94% of them seen just once. The specimen was naive CD8+ T cells from PBMCs. These receptors came from a man between 18 and 29 years old in good health. Some clones in this sample may be carry-over from other donors' samples.

The chain has TRBV10-3 and TRBJ2-7; D remains unclear. V was cut by 0 bases and J by 3 bases, with 6 bases left in between. The germline V gene has CDR1 ENHRY and CDR2 SYGVKD. This CDR3 is 13 amino acids long. The chain's CDR3 is CAISESSFYEQYF. DNA for the CDR3: TGTGCCATCAGTGAGTCATCGTTCTACGAGCAGTACTTC.

As for this clone: Other DNA sequences in this sample translate to the same CDR3. This chain's CDR3 is CASSVDLAGTYNEQFF. The CDR3 DNA sequence: TGTGCCAGCAGCGTAGATCTAGCGGGAACGTACAATGAGCAGTTCTTC. The gene calls are TRBV9 and TRBJ2-1, with 9 positions matching TRBD2. There are 16 residues in the CDR3. Losses at the gene ends were 0 bases for V and 4 bases for J; bases not matched to a gene: 5. The V gene's germline CDR1 is SGDLS and CDR2 YYNGEE. Combining the CDR3 with reference TRBV9 and TRBJ2-1 gives the whole variable domain DSGVTQTPKHLITATGQRVTLRCSPRSGDLSVYWYQQSLDQGLQFLIQYYNGEERAKGNILERFSAQQFPDLHSELNLSSLELGDSALYFCASSVDLAGTYNEQFFGPGTRLTVL.

The genes are TRBV5-6 and TRBJ1-1, with 10 bases lining up with TRBD1. The germline gives CDR1 SGHDT, CDR2 YYEEEE. Losses at the gene ends were 3 bases for V and 5 bases for J; bases not matched to a gene: 4. The CDR3 runs 14 residues. The CDR3: CASSSPGQGTEAFF. CDR3 sequence (DNA): TGTGCCAGCAGCTCACCGGGACAGGGGACTGAAGCTTTCTTT.

This clone has a single count. The genes are TRBV5-1 and TRBJ2-1, with TRBD2 identical over 13 bases. The CDR3 has 17 amino acids. V shed 0 bases and J 3 bases; nucleotides not matched to a gene: 3. Looked up from germline, CDR1 is SGHRS and CDR2 is YFSETQ. CDR3 nucleotide sequence: TGCGCCAGCAGCTTGGGGACTAGCGGGAGAAACTACAATGAGCAGTTCTTC. Translation: CASSLGTSGRNYNEQFF. Variable domain in full (rest from reference TRBV5-1 and TRBJ2-1): KAGVTQTPRYLIKTRGQQVTLSCSPISGHRSVSWYQQTPGQGLQFLFEYFSETQRNKGNFPGRFSGRQFSNSRSEMNVSTLELGDSALYLCASSLGTSGRNYNEQFFGPGTRLTVL.

V gene TRBV9 combines with J gene TRBJ2-5; the match to TRBD2 covers 7 bases. The CDR3 consists of 14 residues. The germline V gene has CDR1 SGDLS and CDR2 YYNGEE. V was clipped by 4 bases and J by 2 bases; unmatched bases: 5. The CDR3 nucleotides are TGTGCCAGCAGCTTACGCGGGAGTCAAGAGACCCAGTACTTC. Protein: CASSLRGSQETQYF. Filled out from reference TRBV9 and TRBJ2-5, the complete variable domain reads DSGVTQTPKHLITATGQRVTLRCSPRSGDLSVYWYQQSLDQGLQFLIQYYNGEERAKGNILERFSAQQFPDLHSELNLSSLELGDSALYFCASSLRGSQETQYFGPGTRLLVL.

This clone was found a few times. The rearrangement uses TRBV28 and TRBJ1-1, with unresolved D. Germline V gene sequence: CDR1 MDHEN, CDR2 SYDVKM. V shed 10 bases and J shed 2 bases, with 11 bases lying between them. This CDR3 has 12 amino acids. The CDR3 reads CATGGLNTEAFF. DNA for the CDR3: TGTGCCACCGGTGGGCTCAACACTGAAGCTTTCTTT.

In regard to this clone: Within the sample, other DNA sequences also encode this same CDR3. This chain connects TRBV7-9 to TRBJ2-7; 9 nucleotides align to TRBD1. Looked up from germline, CDR1 is SEHNR and CDR2 is FQNEAQ (reference sequence). This CDR3 comprises 13 residues. V gave up 3 bases and J gave up 4 bases; unmatched junction bases: 1. The CDR3 DNA follows: TGTGCCAGCAGCTTGACAGGGGGATACGAGCAGTACTTC. Its translation: CASSLTGGYEQYF.

V and J are TRBV4-1 and TRBJ2-7; D uncertain. Trimming took off 1 base at V and 7 bases at J, with 14 bases between the two ends. Germline V gene data show CDR1 as MGHRA and CDR2 as YSYEKL. The CDR3 sequence is 14 residues long. The CDR3 nucleotides are TGCGCCAGCAGCCAAGCCGACTGGACCTTGGAGCAGTACTTC. Protein product: CASSQADWTLEQYF.

This sequence joins TRBV28 and TRBJ1-3; TRBD1 might be the D (5 bases). The V and J ends lost 4 bases and 1 base respectively, with 11 bases between them. Germline CDR1 MDHEN, CDR2 SYDVKM. There are 15 residues in the CDR3. Written as DNA, the CDR3 is TGTGCCAGCAGTTCGACCAGGGAATCTGGAAACACCATATATTTT. Its protein is CASSSTRESGNTIYF.

This sequence joins TRBV5-1 and TRBJ2-7; 11 nucleotides match TRBD2. Germline values: CDR1 SGHRS, CDR2 YFSETQ. CDR3 length equals 16 residues. The J segment lost 4 bases and the V segment lost 3 bases, leaving 9 bases of the junction unmatched. For the CDR3, the DNA is TGCGCCAGCAGCTCCTACGGGGGGACTAGCGGTTACGAGCAGTACTTC. This gives the protein CASSSYGGTSGYEQYF. The variable domain in full, completed from reference TRBV5-1 and TRBJ2-7, reads KAGVTQTPRYLIKTRGQQVTLSCSPISGHRSVSWYQQTPGQGLQFLFEYFSETQRNKGNFPGRFSGRQFSNSRSEMNVSTLELGDSALYLCASSSYGGTSGYEQYFGPGTRLTVT.

As concerns this clone: Other DNA sequences in the sample encode the same CDR3. This chain uses TRBV11-2 with TRBJ2-3; 11 nucleotides line up with TRBD2. Looked up from germline, CDR1 is SGHAT and CDR2 is FQNNGV. Trimming at V came to 6 bases and at J to 1 base, leaving 3 bases not matched to a gene. The CDR3 sequence is 15 residues long. CDR3 DNA sequence: TGTGCCAGCAGTCAACTAGCGGGGGGCACAGATACGCAGTATTTT. Amino acid sequence: CASSQLAGGTDTQYF.

This clone came up once. V usage is TRBV7-2 and J usage is TRBJ1-3; D might be TRBD1 (6 bases). V dropped 2 bases and J dropped 0 bases, with 11 bases sitting between them. In germline, CDR1 is SGHTA, CDR2 FQGNSA. This CDR3 is built from 16 residues. CDR3 loop: CASSLLVDSSGNTIYF. CDR3 sequence (DNA): TGTGCCAGCAGCTTATTGGTGGACAGCTCTGGAAACACCATATATTTT.

The V call is TRBV29-1, the J call TRBJ1-2; D may be TRBD1 (5 bases). V was shortened by 7 bases and J by 5 bases, with 17 bases between the two germline ends. Germline CDR1 SQVTM, CDR2 ANQGSEA. This CDR3 region has 13 residues. CDR3 DNA sequence: TGCAGCGCCATGGGGGACGGGGGTTATGGCTACACCTTC. The encoded protein is CSAMGDGGYGYTF. The full variable domain, with the rest looked up from reference TRBV29-1 and TRBJ1-2, is SAVISQKPSRDICQRGTSLTIQCQVDSQVTMMFWYRQQPGQSLTLIATANQGSEATYESGFVIDKFPISRPNLTFSTLTVSNMSPEDSSIYLCSAMGDGGYGYTFGSGTRLTVV.

This chain links TRBV5-1 with TRBJ2-2; 10 positions agree with TRBD1. The CDR3 has 16 residues. V shed 4 bases, J shed 3 bases, and the junction held 6 bases outside the gene matches. CDR1 is SGHRS and CDR2 is YFSETQ in the germline V gene. CDR3 nucleotide sequence: TGCGCCAGCAGCATCCCGGGGACAGGGGACACCGGGGAGCTGTTTTTT. Translated, it gives CASSIPGTGDTGELFF.

In its sample, this clone was seen once. The rearrangement links TRBV28 to TRBJ2-7; tentatively, D is TRBD1 (5 bases). Germline V gene sequence: CDR1 MDHEN, CDR2 SYDVKM. The V gene lost 2 bases and the J gene lost 5 bases, with 16 bases spanning the gap. The CDR3 totals 15 residues. DNA for the CDR3: TGTGCCAGCAGTTTACAGGGTGTGTTATCTCACGAGCAGTACTTC. Translating gives CASSLQGVLSHEQYF.

This chain connects TRBV27 to TRBJ1-2, with no clear D. This CDR3 spans 14 amino acids. Germline values: CDR1 MNHEY, CDR2 SMNVEV (reference sequence). The V and J ends lost 8 bases and 1 base respectively, with 14 bases between them. The CDR3 is CASGPDAINYGYTF. CDR3 nucleotide sequence: TGTGCCAGCGGCCCTGATGCCATTAACTATGGCTACACCTTC.

This rearrangement joins TRBV27 to TRBJ2-7; D might be TRBD1 (6 bases). The germline V gene encodes CDR1 MNHEY and CDR2 SMNVEV (reference sequence). V was clipped by 5 bases and J by 6 bases, with 14 bases between them. CDR3 length: 13 residues. The CDR3 loop is CASSPDSGVEQYF. Here the CDR3 DNA reads TGTGCCAGCAGTCCGGACTCAGGGGTCGAGCAGTACTTC.

The CDR3 DNA is TGTGCCAGCAGTGTGGGGAGCACAGATACGCAGTATTTT. Amino acids: CASSVGSTDTQYF. The chain employs TRBV27 and TRBJ2-3; unclear D gene. The CDR3 spans 13 residues. Germline V gene sequence: CDR1 MNHEY, CDR2 SMNVEV (reference sequence). Trimming cost V 5 bases and J 0 bases, with 6 bases left between them.

This clone was counted once. V usage is TRBV2 and J usage is TRBJ2-7, with D tentatively TRBD2 (6 bases). The CDR3 has 15 residues. In germline, CDR1 is SNHLY, CDR2 FYNNEI. V lost 4 bases and J 2 bases, leaving 15 bases between the germline ends. Here the CDR3 reads CASSVGAGRAYEQYF. The CDR3 bases are TGTGCCAGCAGTGTCGGCGCGGGAAGGGCCTACGAGCAGTACTTC.